The 27 T cell receptor beta chains reported below all come from one sample, sequenced in a study of blood T cell repertoires in COVID-19. Assay: immunoSEQ multiplex PCR; the TCRdb copy retains only in-frame clones and omits some. The sample holds some 250,000 clones; around nine tenths are singletons and the top ten take 0.75% to 1%. The source material was peripheral blood. The receptors here all came from a middle-aged woman who had recovered from COVID-19.

This clone was picked up a small number of times. CDR3 in DNA: TGTGCCAGCTCACGGGAGGAGAACACTGAAGCTTTCTTT. Translated: CASSREENTEAFF. This sequence joins TRBV18 and TRBJ1-1, with unresolved D. V lost 4 bases to trimming and J lost 1 base, with 7 bases between them. The germline gives CDR1 KGHSH, CDR2 LQKENI. The CDR3 contains 13 residues.

The CDR3 region has the DNA TGCGCCAGCAGCTTGGTGGGGCTCAGTAAGCAGTACTTC. Protein: CASSLVGLSKQYF. J is TRBJ2-7 and V is TRBV5-1, with D perhaps TRBD1 (5 bases). The CDR3 runs to 13 residues. Germline CDR1 and CDR2: SGHRS and YFSETQ. V dropped 0 bases and J dropped 8 bases, with 12 bases sitting between them.

V and J are TRBV7-9 and TRBJ1-4; TRBD1 is a possible D gene (6 bases). Per the germline V gene, CDR1 is SEHNR and CDR2 is FQNEAQ (reference sequence). The V gene lost 5 bases and the J gene lost 0 bases, with 7 bases spanning the gap. CDR3 length: 14 residues. Written as DNA, the CDR3 is TGTGCCAGCAGCCACAGGGCAACTAATGAAAAACTGTTTTTT. Its protein product is CASSHRATNEKLFF.

V usage is TRBV25-1 and J usage is TRBJ1-3; possible D gene TRBD1, 5 bases. Trimming removed 4 bases at V and 4 bases at J, with 8 bases between. The CDR3 extends over 13 amino acids. Germline CDR1 MGHDK, CDR2 SYGVNS. The CDR3 nucleotides read TGTGCCAGCAGTGCGGCAGGGGGAAACACCATATATTTT. This codes for CASSAAGGNTIYF.

The chain carries TRBV9 and TRBJ2-3, with D perhaps matching TRBD1 (6 bases). CDR1 is SGDLS and CDR2 is YYNGEE in the germline V gene. The V and J ends lost 4 bases and 3 bases respectively, with 21 bases between them. This CDR3 has 17 amino acids. The CDR3: CASSPPRWRGGTDTQYF. The CDR3 DNA follows: TGTGCCAGCAGCCCCCCGCGGTGGCGAGGGGGTACAGATACGCAGTATTTT. Full variable domain (missing parts from reference TRBV9 and TRBJ2-3): DSGVTQTPKHLITATGQRVTLRCSPRSGDLSVYWYQQSLDQGLQFLIQYYNGEERAKGNILERFSAQQFPDLHSELNLSSLELGDSALYFCASSPPRWRGGTDTQYFGPGTRLTVL.

This sequence joins TRBV9 and TRBJ2-4, with 8 nucleotides matching TRBD2. V was clipped by 1 base and J by 9 bases; unmatched bases: 3. Germline loops: CDR1 SGDLS, CDR2 YYNGEE. This CDR3 spans 13 amino acids. The CDR3 loop reads CASSVKAGGIQYF. The CDR3 DNA follows: TGTGCCAGCAGCGTAAAGGCGGGGGGCATTCAGTACTTC.

The rearrangement joins TRBV11-1 to TRBJ2-1, with unresolved D. The germline CDR1 and CDR2 sequences are SGHAT and FQDESV (reference sequence). The germline V and J ends were trimmed by 3 bases and 0 bases, with 9 bases remaining between them. This CDR3 has 15 residues. The CDR3: CASSFSSTSYNEQFF. The CDR3 region has the DNA TGTGCCAGCAGCTTTAGCTCAACCTCCTACAATGAGCAGTTCTTC.

This sequence joins TRBV25-1 and TRBJ2-5; the match to TRBD2 covers 7 bases. Trimming at V came to 4 bases and at J to 2 bases, leaving 7 bases not matched to a gene. The germline CDR1 and CDR2 sequences are MGHDK and SYGVNS. CDR3 length: 15 residues. The CDR3 bases are TGTGCCAGCAGTGCCCTAGCGGCCCTACAAGAGACCCAGTACTTC. Protein product: CASSALAALQETQYF.

CDR3 amino acids: CASSQQGNYGYTF. The CDR3 coding sequence is TGTGCCAGCAGCCAACAGGGGAACTATGGCTACACCTTC. This chain connects TRBV3-1 (or the pseudogene TRBV3-2) to TRBJ1-2; a weak D match, TRBD1 (6 bases). The CDR3 extends over 13 amino acids. The V gene lost 2 bases and the J gene lost 2 bases, with 6 bases spanning the gap. Per the germline V gene, CDR1 is LGHDT and CDR2 is YNNKEL (reference sequence).

The chain joins TRBV7-3 to TRBJ2-3; D might be TRBD1 (5 bases). In germline, CDR1 is SGHTA, CDR2 FQGTGA. Trimming left V 3 bases short and J 1 base short, with 11 bases between. CDR3 length equals 15 residues. CDR3 coding DNA: TGTGCCAGCAGCTTCTTGGGGCTCGGCACAGATACGCAGTATTTT. It translates to CASSFLGLGTDTQYF.

The chain carries TRBV5-1 and TRBJ2-1; 8 nucleotides align to TRBD2. V shed 4 bases and J 3 bases; nucleotides not matched to a gene: 9. Looked up from germline, CDR1 is SGHRS and CDR2 is YFSETQ. The CDR3 sequence is 16 residues long. This CDR3 reads CASSPQGRGVYNEQFF. CDR3 DNA: TGCGCCAGCAGCCCCCAGGGGCGGGGGGTCTACAATGAGCAGTTCTTC.

The chain has TRBV6-5 and TRBJ2-3, with TRBD2 matching over 10 bases. Trimming removed 7 bases from V and 14 bases from J; junction bases left unmatched: 6. Germline V gene sequence: CDR1 MNHEY, CDR2 SVGAGI. The CDR3 covers 11 residues. The CDR3 DNA reads as TGTGCCAGCAATCTAGCGGGAGTGGTGTATTTT. Its translation is CASNLAGVVYF.

The CDR3 reads CASSAGAANVLTF. The CDR3 DNA reads as TGTGCCAGCAGTGCGGGGGCCGCCAACGTCCTGACTTTC. The chain joins TRBV12-3 or TRBV12-4 to TRBJ2-6, with a weak D call TRBD2 (7 bases). The CDR3 runs to 13 residues. Trimming cost V 5 bases and J 7 bases, with 9 bases left between them.

This clone has just a few counts. The genes are TRBV19 and TRBJ2-7, with D perhaps matching TRBD2 (5 bases). Trimming cost V 3 bases and J 0 bases, with 12 bases left between them. The CDR3 sequence is 15 residues long. Germline values: CDR1 LNHDA, CDR2 SQIVND (reference sequence). The CDR3 bases are TGTGCCAGTAGTATTAGGGCCGGGGACTCCTACGAGCAGTACTTC. It yields the protein CASSIRAGDSYEQYF.

The chain employs TRBV28 and TRBJ2-4, with 7 bases identical to TRBD2. CDR3 length equals 16 residues. Per the germline V gene, CDR1 is MDHEN and CDR2 is SYDVKM. J lost 3 bases, V lost 4 bases, and 9 bases had no gene match. The CDR3, as DNA: TGTGCCAGCAGTTCCCCGGGGAGGGAGGGCAAAAACATTCAGTACTTC. Residues: CASSSPGREGKNIQYF. The full variable domain, completed using reference TRBV28 and TRBJ2-4, is DVKVTQSSRYLVKRTGEKVFLECVQDMDHENMFWYRQDPGLGLRLIYFSYDVKMKEKGDIPEGYSVSREKKERFSLILESASTNQTSMYLCASSSPGREGKNIQYFGAGTRLSVL.

The chain uses TRBV5-6 and TRBJ2-1; D ambiguous. Germline CDR1 SGHDT, CDR2 YYEEEE. This CDR3 comprises 14 residues. Trimming removed 7 bases at V and 5 bases at J, with 16 bases between. This chain's CDR3 is CASGRPPQNNEQFF. The CDR3 bases are TGTGCCAGCGGCAGGCCGCCCCAGAACAATGAGCAGTTCTTC. Drawing the rest from reference TRBV5-6 and TRBJ2-1, the complete variable domain is DAGVTQSPTHLIKTRGQQVTLRCSPKSGHDTVSWYQQALGQGPQFIFQYYEEEERQRGNFPDRFSGHQFPNYSSELNVNALLLGDSALYLCASGRPPQNNEQFFGPGTRLTVL.

This clone was found a few times. The V call is TRBV3-1 (or the pseudogene TRBV3-2), the J call TRBJ2-2, with a tentative D call TRBD1 (6 bases). Germline lookup yields CDR1 LGHDT and CDR2 YNNKEL (reference sequence). Trimming pared 3 bases from V and 7 bases from J, leaving 15 bases between. The CDR3 sequence is 15 residues long. CDR3 coding DNA: TGTGCCAGCAGCCAGCCGGGACAAAGGGACGGGGAGCTGTTTTTT. As protein: CASSQPGQRDGELFF.

This clone was observed a single time. J is TRBJ2-3 and V is TRBV6-2 or TRBV6-3, with TRBD2 identical over 13 bases. The CDR3 sequence is 16 residues long. Germline V gene lookup returns CDR1 MNHEY and CDR2 SVGEGT. V was pared by 6 bases and J by 6 bases, with 9 bases of the junction left unmatched. The CDR3 is CASSRPGLAGADTQYF. CDR3 sequence (DNA): TGTGCCAGCAGCCGACCCGGACTAGCGGGAGCCGATACGCAGTATTTT.

The chain has TRBV24-1 and TRBJ1-5; 7 bases match TRBD1. Per the germline V gene, CDR1 is KGHDR and CDR2 is SFDVKD. V lost 6 bases, J lost 3 bases, and 4 bases stayed unmatched. The CDR3 is 14 residues long. CDR3 loop: CATSQGGSNQPQHF. The CDR3 bases are TGTGCCACCAGTCAGGGGGGTTCCAATCAGCCCCAGCATTTT.

V usage is TRBV7-2 and J usage is TRBJ2-1; TRBD2 might be the D (6 bases). The CDR3 has 15 residues. Between the trimmed V and J ends, which lost 2 bases and 7 bases, there was a span of 15 bases. CDR1 SGHTA and CDR2 FQGNSA come from the germline V gene. The CDR3 sequence: CASSLWAGAGNEQFF. The CDR3 DNA follows: TGTGCCAGCAGCTTATGGGCTGGAGCGGGTAATGAGCAGTTCTTC. Full variable domain (remainder filled in from reference TRBV7-2 and TRBJ2-1): GAGVSQSPSNKVTEKGKDVELRCDPISGHTALYWYRQSLGQGLEFLIYFQGNSAPDKSGLPSDRFSAERTGGSVSTLTIQRTQQEDSAVYLCASSLWAGAGNEQFFGPGTRLTVL.

The rearrangement uses TRBV7-9 and TRBJ2-1; 10 bases line up with TRBD2. The V and J ends lost 5 bases and 6 bases, in that order; junction bases with no gene match: 10. Germline CDR1 and CDR2: SEHNR and FQNEAQ (reference sequence). CDR3 length: 16 amino acids. CDR3 protein: CASSPHLAGDGNEQFF. The CDR3, as DNA: TGTGCCAGCAGCCCCCACCTAGCGGGAGACGGCAATGAGCAGTTCTTC.

V gene TRBV7-3 combines with J gene TRBJ2-1; D unclear. This CDR3 has 13 amino acids. Germline CDR1 is SGHTA and CDR2 is FQGTGA. The V and J ends lost 5 bases and 5 bases respectively, with 10 bases between them. For the CDR3, the DNA is TGTGCCAGCAGCCCCCCACTCAACAATGAGCAGTTCTTC. It specifies CASSPPLNNEQFF.

J is TRBJ2-3 and V is TRBV3-1 (or the pseudogene TRBV3-2); 8 bases fit TRBD2. The CDR3 spans 16 residues. After removal of 1 base from V and 4 bases from J, the junction contained 7 bases not matched to a gene. Germline CDR1 reads LGHDT; CDR2 reads YNNKEL (reference sequence). DNA of the CDR3: TGTGCCAGCAGCCAAGTTTTTAGCGGGAAGGCAGATACGCAGTATTTT. Its translation is CASSQVFSGKADTQYF.

This chain uses TRBV9 with TRBJ2-6; D is perhaps TRBD2 (6 bases). V was trimmed by 7 bases and J by 0 bases, leaving 14 bases between them. Germline loops: CDR1 SGDLS, CDR2 YYNGEE. The CDR3 totals 16 residues. This chain's CDR3 is CASARGGSSGANVLTF. In DNA, the CDR3 is TGTGCCAGCGCTCGTGGGGGGAGCTCTGGGGCCAACGTCCTGACTTTC.

The rearrangement uses TRBV6-2 or TRBV6-3 and TRBJ2-7; 7 nucleotides match TRBD2. The CDR3 runs 15 residues. CDR1 and CDR2 (germline): MNHEY, SVGEGT. With V trimmed by 2 bases and J by 6 bases, 10 bases remained unmatched. This chain's CDR3 is CASSYRPGAGVEQYF. The DNA of the CDR3 is TGTGCCAGCAGTTACAGGCCCGGGGCGGGAGTCGAGCAGTACTTC.

The chain combines TRBV7-6 with TRBJ1-2; a possible D gene is TRBD1 (5 bases). This CDR3 region has 16 residues. CDR1 and CDR2 (germline): SGHVS, FNYEAQ. V lost 5 bases, J lost 4 bases, and 20 bases lay in between. The CDR3 protein is CASSPTPTEGGYGYTF. The CDR3, as DNA: TGTGCCAGCAGCCCAACCCCGACAGAGGGAGGCTATGGCTACACCTTC.

J is TRBJ1-3 and V is TRBV18; a weak D match, TRBD1 (6 bases). Germline values: CDR1 KGHSH, CDR2 LQKENI. Trimming removed 6 bases at V and 4 bases at J, with 16 bases between. The CDR3 consists of 15 residues. In DNA form, the CDR3 reads TGTGCCAGCTCCCCGGGGGGGCGAATCGGAAACACCATATATTTT. Amino acids: CASSPGGRIGNTIYF.